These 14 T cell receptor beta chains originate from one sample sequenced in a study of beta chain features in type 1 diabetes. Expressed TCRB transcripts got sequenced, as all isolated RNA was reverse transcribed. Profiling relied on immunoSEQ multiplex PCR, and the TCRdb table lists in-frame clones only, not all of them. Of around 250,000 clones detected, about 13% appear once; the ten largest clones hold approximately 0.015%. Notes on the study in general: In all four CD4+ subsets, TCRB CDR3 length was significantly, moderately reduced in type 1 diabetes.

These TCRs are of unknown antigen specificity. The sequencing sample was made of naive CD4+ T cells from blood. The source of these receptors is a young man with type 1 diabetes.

The CDR3 DNA is TGTGCCAGCAGCCGTTTGTCAGGGGGTGAACAGGGGGACTCTCCCTATGGCTACACCTTC. This gives the protein CASSRLSGGEQGDSPYGYTF. The chain employs TRBV7-8 and TRBJ1-2; 8 nucleotides match TRBD1. V gave up 5 bases and J gave up 4 bases; unmatched junction bases: 24. Per the germline V gene, CDR1 is SGHVS and CDR2 is FQNEAQ. The CDR3 length is 20 residues.

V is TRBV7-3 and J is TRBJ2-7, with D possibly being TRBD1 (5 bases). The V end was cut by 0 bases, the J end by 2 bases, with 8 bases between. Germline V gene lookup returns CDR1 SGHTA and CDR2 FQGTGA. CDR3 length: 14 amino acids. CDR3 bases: TGTGCCAGCAGCTTAACAGGGGCTACCTACGAGCAGTACTTC. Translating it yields CASSLTGATYEQYF.

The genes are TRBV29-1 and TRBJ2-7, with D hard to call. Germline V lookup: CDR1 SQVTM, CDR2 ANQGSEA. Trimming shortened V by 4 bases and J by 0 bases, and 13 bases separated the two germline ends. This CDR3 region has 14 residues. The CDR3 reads CSVGVNTNSYEQYF. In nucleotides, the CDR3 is TGCAGCGTTGGTGTAAACACAAACTCCTACGAGCAGTACTTC.

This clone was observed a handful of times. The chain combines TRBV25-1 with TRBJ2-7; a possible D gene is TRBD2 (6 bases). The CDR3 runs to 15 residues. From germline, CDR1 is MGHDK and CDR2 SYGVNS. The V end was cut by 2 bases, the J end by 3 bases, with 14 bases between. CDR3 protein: CASSEVKRVFYEQYF. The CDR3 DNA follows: TGTGCCAGCAGTGAAGTTAAGCGGGTCTTCTACGAGCAGTACTTC.

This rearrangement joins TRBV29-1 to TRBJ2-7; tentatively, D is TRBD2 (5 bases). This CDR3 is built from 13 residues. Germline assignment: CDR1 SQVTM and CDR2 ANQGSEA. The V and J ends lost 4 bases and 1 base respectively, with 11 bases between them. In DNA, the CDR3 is TGCAGCGTTGGAGGGCTGCCGTCCTACGAGCAGTACTTC. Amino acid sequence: CSVGGLPSYEQYF.

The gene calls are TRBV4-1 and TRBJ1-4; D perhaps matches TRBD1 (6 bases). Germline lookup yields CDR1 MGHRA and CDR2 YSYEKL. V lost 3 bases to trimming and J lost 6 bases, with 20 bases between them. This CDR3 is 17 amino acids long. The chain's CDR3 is CASSQTGTSFGHEKLFF. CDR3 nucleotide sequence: TGCGCCAGCAGCCAGACCGGGACATCTTTCGGGCATGAAAAACTGTTTTTT.

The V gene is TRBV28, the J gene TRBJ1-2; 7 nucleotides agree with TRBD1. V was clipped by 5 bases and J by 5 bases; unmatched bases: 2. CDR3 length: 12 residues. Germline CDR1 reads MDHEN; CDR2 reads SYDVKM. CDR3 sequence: CASSKTGYGYTF. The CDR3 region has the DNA TGTGCCAGCAGTAAGACAGGGTATGGCTACACCTTC.

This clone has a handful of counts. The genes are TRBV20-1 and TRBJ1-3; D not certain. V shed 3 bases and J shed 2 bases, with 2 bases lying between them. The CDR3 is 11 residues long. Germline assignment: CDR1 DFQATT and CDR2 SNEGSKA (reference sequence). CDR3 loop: CSASAGNTIYF. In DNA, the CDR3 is TGCAGTGCTAGCGCTGGAAACACCATATATTTT.

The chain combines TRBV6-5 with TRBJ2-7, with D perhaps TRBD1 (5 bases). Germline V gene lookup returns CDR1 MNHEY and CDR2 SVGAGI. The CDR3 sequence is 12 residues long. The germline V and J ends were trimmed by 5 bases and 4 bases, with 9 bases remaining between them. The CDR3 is CASSTGPYEQYF. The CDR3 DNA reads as TGTGCCAGCAGTACAGGCCCTTACGAGCAGTACTTC.

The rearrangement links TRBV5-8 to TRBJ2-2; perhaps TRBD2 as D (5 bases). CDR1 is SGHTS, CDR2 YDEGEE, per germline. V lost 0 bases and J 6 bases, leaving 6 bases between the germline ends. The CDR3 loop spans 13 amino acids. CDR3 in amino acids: CASSLVRAGELFF. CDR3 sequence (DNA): TGTGCCAGCAGCTTGGTGAGGGCCGGGGAGCTGTTTTTT.

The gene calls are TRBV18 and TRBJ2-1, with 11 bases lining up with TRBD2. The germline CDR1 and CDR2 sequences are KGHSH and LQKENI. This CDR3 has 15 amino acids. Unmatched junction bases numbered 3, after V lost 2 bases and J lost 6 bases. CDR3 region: CASSPASGRSNEQFF. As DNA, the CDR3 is TGTGCCAGCTCACCAGCTAGCGGGAGGTCCAATGAGCAGTTCTTC.

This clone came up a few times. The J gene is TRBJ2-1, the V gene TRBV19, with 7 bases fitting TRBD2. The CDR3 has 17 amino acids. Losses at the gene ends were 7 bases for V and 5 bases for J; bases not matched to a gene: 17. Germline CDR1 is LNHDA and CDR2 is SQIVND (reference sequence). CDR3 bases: TGTGCCAGTACCAATGGGTGGCCTAGCGGATCTAACAATGAGCAGTTCTTC. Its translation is CASTNGWPSGSNNEQFF.

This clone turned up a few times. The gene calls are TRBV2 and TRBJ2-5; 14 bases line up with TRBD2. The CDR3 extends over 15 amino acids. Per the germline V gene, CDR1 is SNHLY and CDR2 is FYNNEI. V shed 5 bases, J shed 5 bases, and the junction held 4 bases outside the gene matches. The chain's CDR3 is CASSPGLAGVETQYF. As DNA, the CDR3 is TGTGCCAGCAGTCCGGGACTAGCGGGAGTTGAGACCCAGTACTTC. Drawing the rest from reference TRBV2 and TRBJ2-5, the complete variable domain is EPEVTQTPSHQVTQMGQEVILRCVPISNHLYFYWYRQILGQKVEFLVSFYNNEISEKSEIFDDQFSVERPDGSNFTLKIRSTKLEDSAMYFCASSPGLAGVETQYFGPGTRLLVL.

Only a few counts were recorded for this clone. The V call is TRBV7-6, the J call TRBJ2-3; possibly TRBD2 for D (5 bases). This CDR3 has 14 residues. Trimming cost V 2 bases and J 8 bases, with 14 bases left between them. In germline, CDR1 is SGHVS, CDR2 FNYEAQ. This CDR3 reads CASSLRRLAGTQYF. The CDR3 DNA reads TGTGCCAGCAGCTTAAGGCGCCTGGCGGGTACGCAGTATTTT.